This paragraph reports one T cell receptor beta chain. Its antigen is unidentified. RNA transcripts gave rise to amplified TCR beta CDR3 regions. Using the HTBI primer set, a first-round RT-PCR was run on the TCR CDR3. TCRdb used MiXCR to reprocess the multiplex PCR reads, holding one entry per CDR3 protein. The sample lists around 300,000 distinct CDR3 sequences, about an eighth seen once, with under 8% in the top ten. The data were taken from a study of T cells in Graves' hyperthyroidism and ophthalmopathy. The authors deemed Graves' hyperthyroidism stable absent ophthalmopathy progression within 18 months. The V end lost 0 bases, the J end lost 6 bases, and 7 bases lay between the germline ends. CDR1 is DFQATT and CDR2 is SNEGSKA in the germline V gene (reference sequence). The CDR3 is 12 amino acids. General study findings and limits: Researchers report that a 13 V-J model separated ophthalmopathy from stable hyperthyroidism.

The chain joins TRBV20-1 to TRBJ2-3; D call uncertain. The receptor's source is a woman between 40 and 50 years old with Graves' hyperthyroidism. The sample was blood. The CDR3: CSARDQADTQYF. The CDR3 DNA is TGCAGTGCTAGAGATCAGGCGGATACGCAGTATTTT.